Listed below are T cell receptor beta chains from one sample, sequenced in a study of shared clonotypes between healthy human individuals. Libraries were prepared by immunoSEQ multiplex PCR; TCRdb keeps only in-frame clonotypes and omits some of them. The profile covers some 500,000 clones, with approximately 95% appearing a single time and 0.05% to 0.08% taken by the ten largest. Sample: naive CD4+ T cells sorted from blood. These receptors were collected from a woman in her twenties or thirties in good health. CDR3s include the opening cysteine and the closing phenylalanine or tryptophan. The order of the fields is V gene, clone size, D gene, J gene, CDR3 DNA, CDR3 protein. The D gene is left open where the match is weak. Size is omitted from some rows. Given values are once, few, many or a class for expanded clones.

V: TRBV2; size: -; D: TRBD1; J: TRBJ2-1; DNA: TGTGCCAGCAGGCGGAACGGACAGGGGTCTGAGCAGTTCTTC; CDR3: CASRRNGQGSEQFF
V: TRBV19; size: -; D: TRBD1; J: TRBJ1-5; DNA: TGTGCCAGTAGTACCCGGGACAGGGCTTTTCAGCCCCAGCATTTT; CDR3: CASSTRDRAFQPQHF
V: TRBV19; size: once; D: -; J: TRBJ2-3; DNA: TGTGCCAGTAGTATGGGACTCAGGGATACGCAGTATTTT; CDR3: CASSMGLRDTQYF
V: TRBV5-6; size: -; D: -; J: TRBJ2-7; DNA: TGTGCCAGCAGCTTGGCATCCACCTACGAGCAGTACTTC; CDR3: CASSLASTYEQYF
V: TRBV25-1; size: -; D: TRBD1; J: TRBJ2-3; DNA: TGTGCCAGCAGTGAATTGGGACAGGGGGGAAGCACAGATACGCAGTATTTT; CDR3: CASSELGQGGSTDTQYF
V: TRBV10-3; size: -; D: -; J: TRBJ2-7; DNA: TGTGCCATCAGTGCTCGGGACTTCAGTTCCGAGCAGTACTTC; CDR3: CAISARDFSSEQYF
V: TRBV28; size: -; D: TRBD2; J: TRBJ2-3; DNA: TGTGCCAGCAGTCTAGGACTAGCGGGATTCCCAGATACGCAGTATTTT; CDR3: CASSLGLAGFPDTQYF
V: TRBV19; size: -; D: TRBD2; J: TRBJ2-6; DNA: TGTGCCAGTAGTACACTAGCGGGAGTGCGTGGGGCCAACGTCCTGACTTTC; CDR3: CASSTLAGVRGANVLTF
V: TRBV11-3; size: -; D: -; J: TRBJ1-2; DNA: TGTGCCAGCAGCTCCCTCCTGAGGGATGATGGCTACACCTTC; CDR3: CASSSLLRDDGYTF
V: TRBV28; size: -; D: TRBD2; J: TRBJ2-1; DNA: TGTGCCAGCAGACCTGCTAGCGGGAGGGCCAGGAATGAGCAGTTCTTC; CDR3: CASRPASGRARNEQFF
V: TRBV7-2; size: -; D: TRBD2; J: TRBJ2-2; DNA: TGTGCCAGCAGCCAATTAGCGGGTGCTCACACCGGGGAGCTGTTTTTT; CDR3: CASSQLAGAHTGELFF
V: TRBV7-3; size: -; D: -; J: TRBJ2-2; DNA: TGTGCCAGCAGCTTAAATCCGGGGGCCGGGGAGCTGTTTTTT; CDR3: CASSLNPGAGELFF
V: TRBV19; size: -; D: TRBD2; J: TRBJ2-1; DNA: TGTGCCAGTAGTATGGGACTAGCGGTCTCAAGAGAGCAGTTCTTC; CDR3: CASSMGLAVSREQFF
V: TRBV19; size: -; D: -; J: TRBJ1-3; DNA: TGTGCCAGTACATTCCAAAGCTCTGGAAACACCATATATTTT; CDR3: CASTFQSSGNTIYF
V: TRBV29-1; size: -; D: -; J: TRBJ2-5; DNA: TGCAGCGTTCAGGGTCGAGGGTTAGAGACCCAGTACTTC; CDR3: CSVQGRGLETQYF
V: TRBV11-2; size: -; D: -; J: TRBJ1-3; DNA: TGTGCCAGCAGCCGGAGACAGGGAAACACCATATATTTT; CDR3: CASSRRQGNTIYF
V: TRBV28; size: -; D: TRBD1; J: TRBJ2-7; DNA: TGTGCCAGCAGTCCCGGACAGGATCCCTACGAGCAGTACTTC; CDR3: CASSPGQDPYEQYF
V: TRBV2; size: -; D: -; J: TRBJ1-5; DNA: TGTGCCAGCACCCGACAGGTCTCGGCATATAGCAATCAGCCCCAGCATTTT; CDR3: CASTRQVSAYSNQPQHF
V: TRBV30; size: -; D: TRBD1; J: TRBJ1-1; DNA: TGTGCCTGGAAACGAGGGGGCCCCTATGTTGAAGCTTTCTTT; CDR3: CAWKRGGPYVEAFF
V: TRBV10-3; size: -; D: -; J: TRBJ1-1; DNA: TGTGCCATCGGGGATGTGATAGGGAACACTGAAGCTTTCTTT; CDR3: CAIGDVIGNTEAFF
V: TRBV28; size: -; D: TRBD2; J: TRBJ2-7; DNA: TGTGCCAGCAGTTTATATGGCGGGAGCTCCTACGAGCAGTACTTC; CDR3: CASSLYGGSSYEQYF
V: TRBV6-5; size: -; D: TRBD1; J: TRBJ2-7; DNA: TGTGCCAGCAAATTTTCAGGGGGCAGGGTCTACGAGCAGTACTTC; CDR3: CASKFSGGRVYEQYF
V: TRBV28; size: -; D: -; J: TRBJ1-2; DNA: TGTGCCAGCAGTCCAGGACTCCACTATGGCTACACCTTC; CDR3: CASSPGLHYGYTF
V: TRBV4-2; size: -; D: -; J: TRBJ2-7; DNA: TGTGCCAGCAGAGCCAAAGGGTGCAGGACTCGTCCCTACGAGCAGTACTTC; CDR3: CASRAKGCRTRPYEQYF
V: TRBV4-1; size: -; D: TRBD1; J: TRBJ1-5; DNA: TGCGCCAGCAGCCAACCCGGACAGGGGGCGGCTCAGCCCCAGCATTTT; CDR3: CASSQPGQGAAQPQHF